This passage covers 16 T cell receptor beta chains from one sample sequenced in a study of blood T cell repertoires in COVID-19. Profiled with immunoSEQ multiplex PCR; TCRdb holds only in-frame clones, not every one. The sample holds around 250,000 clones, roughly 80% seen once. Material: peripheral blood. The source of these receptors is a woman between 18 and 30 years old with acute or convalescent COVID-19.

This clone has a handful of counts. The CDR3 protein is CASSESGSKGDEQFF. DNA for the CDR3: TGTGCCAGCAGTGAAAGCGGGAGTAAAGGGGATGAGCAGTTCTTC. The V gene is TRBV6-4, the J gene TRBJ2-1, with TRBD2 identical over 8 bases. The J segment lost 8 bases and the V segment lost 3 bases, leaving 9 bases of the junction unmatched. This CDR3 region has 15 residues. Germline V gene sequence: CDR1 MRHNA, CDR2 SNTAGT.

The CDR3 DNA follows: TGTGCCAGCAGTTACAGGACCGGGACTTCGGGAAACACCATATATTTT. Residues: CASSYRTGTSGNTIYF. The V and J genes are TRBV6-5 and TRBJ1-3, with D perhaps TRBD1 (5 bases). V was clipped by 2 bases and J by 4 bases, with 15 bases between them. The CDR3 sequence is 16 residues long. Germline V gene data show CDR1 as MNHEY and CDR2 as SVGAGI.

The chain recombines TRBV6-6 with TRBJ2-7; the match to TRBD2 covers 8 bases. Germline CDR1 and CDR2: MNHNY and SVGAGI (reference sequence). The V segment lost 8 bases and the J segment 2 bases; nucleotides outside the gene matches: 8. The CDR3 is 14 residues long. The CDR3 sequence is CASHYLAGTYEQYF. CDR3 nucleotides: TGTGCCAGCCACTACTTAGCGGGGACCTACGAGCAGTACTTC.

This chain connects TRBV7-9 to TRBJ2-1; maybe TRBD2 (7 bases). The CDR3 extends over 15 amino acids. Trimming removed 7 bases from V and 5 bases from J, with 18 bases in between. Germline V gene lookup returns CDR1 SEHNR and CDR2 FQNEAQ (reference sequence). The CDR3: CASTRGGSRNNEQFF. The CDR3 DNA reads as TGTGCCAGCACCAGGGGAGGGAGTCGGAACAATGAGCAGTTCTTC.

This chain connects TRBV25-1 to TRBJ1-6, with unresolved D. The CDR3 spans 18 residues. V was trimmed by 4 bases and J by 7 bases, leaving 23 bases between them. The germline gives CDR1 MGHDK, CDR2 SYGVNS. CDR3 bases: TGTGCCAGCAGTGGCTTCCGGGAGACAAACGAAGGGAATTCACCCCTCCACTTT. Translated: CASSGFRETNEGNSPLHF.

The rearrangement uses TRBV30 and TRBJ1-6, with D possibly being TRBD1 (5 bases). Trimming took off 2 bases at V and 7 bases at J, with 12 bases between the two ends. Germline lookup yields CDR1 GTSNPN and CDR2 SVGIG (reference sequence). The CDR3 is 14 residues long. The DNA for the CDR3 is TGTGCCTGGAGTCGACAGCATTCCAATTCACCCCTCCACTTT. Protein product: CAWSRQHSNSPLHF. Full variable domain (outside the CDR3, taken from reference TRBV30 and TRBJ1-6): SQTIHQWPATLVQPVGSPLSLECTVEGTSNPNLYWYRQAAGRGLQLLFYSVGIGQISSEVPQNLSASRPQDRQFILSSKKLLLSDSGFYLCAWSRQHSNSPLHFGNGTRLTVT.

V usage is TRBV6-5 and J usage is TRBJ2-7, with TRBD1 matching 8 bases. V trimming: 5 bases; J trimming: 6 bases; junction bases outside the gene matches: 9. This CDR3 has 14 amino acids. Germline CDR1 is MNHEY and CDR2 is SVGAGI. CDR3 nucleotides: TGTGCCAGCAGTCCCTACTTGGACAGGGTCGAGCAGTACTTC. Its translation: CASSPYLDRVEQYF.

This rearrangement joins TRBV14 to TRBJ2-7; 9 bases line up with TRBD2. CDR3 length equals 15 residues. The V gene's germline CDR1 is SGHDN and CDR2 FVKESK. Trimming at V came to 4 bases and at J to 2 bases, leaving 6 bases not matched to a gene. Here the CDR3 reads CASSPWTSEAYEQYF. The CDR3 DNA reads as TGTGCCAGCAGCCCCTGGACTAGCGAGGCCTACGAGCAGTACTTC.

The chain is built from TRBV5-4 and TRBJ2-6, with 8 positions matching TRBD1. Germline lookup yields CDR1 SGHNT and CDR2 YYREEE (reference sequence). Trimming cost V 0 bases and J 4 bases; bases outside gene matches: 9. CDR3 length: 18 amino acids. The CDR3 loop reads CASSLGGQGYGGANVLTF. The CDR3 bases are TGTGCCAGCAGCTTGGGCGGACAGGGATATGGAGGGGCCAACGTCCTGACTTTC. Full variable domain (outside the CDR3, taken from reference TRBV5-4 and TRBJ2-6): ETGVTQSPTHLIKTRGQQVTLRCSSQSGHNTVSWYQQALGQGPQFIFQYYREEENGRGNFPPRFSGLQFPNYSSELNVNALELDDSALYLCASSLGGQGYGGANVLTFGAGSRLTVL.

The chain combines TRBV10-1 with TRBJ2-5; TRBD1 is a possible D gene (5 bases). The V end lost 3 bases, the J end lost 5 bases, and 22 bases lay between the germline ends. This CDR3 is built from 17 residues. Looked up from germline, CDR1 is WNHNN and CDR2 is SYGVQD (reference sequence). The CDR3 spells CASSDRSAQGTGETQYF. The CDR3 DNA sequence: TGCGCCAGCAGTGACCGGTCAGCGCAGGGTACCGGGGAGACCCAGTACTTC.

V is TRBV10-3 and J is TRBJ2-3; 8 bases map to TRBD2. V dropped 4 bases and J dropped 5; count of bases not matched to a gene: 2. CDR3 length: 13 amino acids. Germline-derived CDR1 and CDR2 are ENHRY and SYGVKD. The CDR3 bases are TGTGCCATCAGTGTCCTAGCGGGAGATACGCAGTATTTT. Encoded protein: CAISVLAGDTQYF.

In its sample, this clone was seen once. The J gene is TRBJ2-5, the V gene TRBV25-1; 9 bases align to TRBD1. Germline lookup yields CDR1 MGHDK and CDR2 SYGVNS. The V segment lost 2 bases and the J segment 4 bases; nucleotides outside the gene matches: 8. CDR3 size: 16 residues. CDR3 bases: TGTGCCAGCAGTGAAGATAGGACAGGGGTAACAGAGACCCAGTACTTC. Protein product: CASSEDRTGVTETQYF.

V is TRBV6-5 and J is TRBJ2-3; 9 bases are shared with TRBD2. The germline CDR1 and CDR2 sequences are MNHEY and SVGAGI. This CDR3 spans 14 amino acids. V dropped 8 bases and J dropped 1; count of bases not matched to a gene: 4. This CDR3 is CASGQREGTDTQYF. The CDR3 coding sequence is TGTGCCAGCGGTCAGCGGGAGGGCACAGATACGCAGTATTTT.

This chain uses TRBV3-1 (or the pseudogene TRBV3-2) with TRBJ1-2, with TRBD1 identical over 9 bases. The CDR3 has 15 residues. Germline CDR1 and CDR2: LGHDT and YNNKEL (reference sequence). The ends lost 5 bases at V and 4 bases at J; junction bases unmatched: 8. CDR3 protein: CASSVRDRVGYGYTF. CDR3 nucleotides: TGTGCCAGCAGCGTCCGGGACAGGGTTGGCTATGGCTACACCTTC.

DNA for the CDR3: TGTGCCAGCAGTGAAGGGTGGGCAGGGAACTATGGCTACACCTTC. Amino acid sequence: CASSEGWAGNYGYTF. The rearrangement links TRBV6-1 to TRBJ1-2; tentative D call: TRBD1 (5 bases). Germline V lookup: CDR1 MNHNS, CDR2 SASEGT. The CDR3 length is 15 residues. V lost 1 base and J 2 bases, leaving 11 bases between the germline ends.

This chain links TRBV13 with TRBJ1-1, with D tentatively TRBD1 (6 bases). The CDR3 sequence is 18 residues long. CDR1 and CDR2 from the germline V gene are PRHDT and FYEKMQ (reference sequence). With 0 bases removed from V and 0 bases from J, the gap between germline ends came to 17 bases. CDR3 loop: CASSLGRAYRALNTEAFF. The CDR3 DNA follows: TGTGCCAGCAGCTTAGGCCGGGCTTACAGGGCTTTGAACACTGAAGCTTTCTTT.